This T cell receptor (beta chain) was recovered during a study of regulatory T cells in long-lasting Graves disease. Specified time point: newly diagnosed GD, antithyroid drugs for less than 3 months. Isolated PBMC RNA provided the starting material for the TCR library. Researchers made TCR beta libraries by using iRepertoire HTBI primers and running Arm-PCR on CDR3 regions. TCRdb used MiXCR to reprocess the multiplex PCR reads, holding one entry per CDR3 protein. The sample shows fewer than 500,000 distinct CDR3 sequences, around 16% of them seen only once. Germline values: CDR1 MNHEY, CDR2 SVGEGT. The CDR3 contains 14 residues. V lost 6 bases and J lost 5, with 16 bases in between. The same data also went into a second study, on T cells in Graves' hyperthyroidism and ophthalmopathy.

This TCR came from a middle-aged man with Graves disease. This chain connects TRBV6-2 or TRBV6-3 to TRBJ1-2; TRBD1 might be the D (5 bases). Specimen: peripheral blood mononuclear cells (PBMCs), collected at new diagnosis, from a patient treated with antithyroid drugs. CDR3 DNA: TGTGCCAGCAGGCCCGGGACGGGTGGATATGGCTACACCTTC. As protein: CASRPGTGGYGYTF.